This T cell receptor (beta chain) is from a study of cytomegalovirus exposure and HLA in healthy donors. Study findings and constraints: The authors later linked a missense DCLRE1C variant to TCR beta V- and J-gene trimming.

The study ran its PCR with 60 Vbeta and 13 Jbeta primers. TCRdb's table, derived via immunoSEQ multiplex PCR, lists solely in-frame clones and lacks some. In all, the sample yields 45,000 to 55,000 clones. Points on this clone: Its antigen remains unidentified.

Germline V gene sequence: CDR1 DFQATT, CDR2 SNEGSKA (reference sequence). V dropped 4 bases and J dropped 2 bases, with 6 bases sitting between them. There are 11 residues in the CDR3. This receptor was taken from a male donor in good health and CMV-seropositive. Sequencing input: PBMCs. The rearrangement uses TRBV20-1 and TRBJ2-7; possible D gene TRBD1, 6 bases. CDR3 bases: TGCAGTGCTACAGGGGCCTACGAGCAGTACTTC. Protein: CSATGAYEQYF.